A selection of T cell receptor beta chains follows, all from one sample in a study of shared clonotypes between healthy human individuals. TCRdb keeps only in-frame clones here, not all; method: immunoSEQ multiplex PCR. The table records about 1.5 million clones, approximately 98% of them present only once. Sequencing was carried out using naive CD4+ T cells sorted from blood. The receptors stem from a man aged 25 to 40 in good health. Each CDR3 is given with its conserved first and last residue.

v_gene: TRBV4-3; j_gene: TRBJ2-5; CDR3aa: CASSQESGLVGTQYF
v_gene: TRBV4-3; j_gene: TRBJ1-1; CDR3aa: CASSPAPGTNTEAFF
v_gene: TRBV28; j_gene: TRBJ1-4; CDR3aa: CASSSTDRNEKLFF
v_gene: TRBV29-1; j_gene: TRBJ2-1; CDR3aa: CSVAREQFF
v_gene: TRBV7-9; j_gene: TRBJ2-2; CDR3aa: CASRLKGTGELFF
v_gene: TRBV5-4; j_gene: TRBJ1-2; CDR3aa: CASSHNSGVAGGYTF
v_gene: TRBV30; j_gene: TRBJ1-1; CDR3aa: CAWSVWGLGEAFF
v_gene: TRBV14; j_gene: TRBJ1-3; CDR3aa: CASSPGNTIYF
v_gene: TRBV9; j_gene: TRBJ2-7; CDR3aa: CASSVDWGGAGTIEQYF
v_gene: TRBV4-1; j_gene: TRBJ1-5; CDR3aa: CASRGGSNQPQHF
v_gene: TRBV7-2; j_gene: TRBJ1-3; CDR3aa: CASSPSETAGNTIYF
v_gene: TRBV4-1; j_gene: TRBJ1-1; CDR3aa: CASSQEWPGVEAFF
v_gene: TRBV18; j_gene: TRBJ2-5; CDR3aa: CASSPFTGKEETQYF
v_gene: TRBV18; j_gene: TRBJ2-5; CDR3aa: CASSPRGQETQYF
v_gene: TRBV28; j_gene: TRBJ2-5; CDR3aa: CASSVTRRSGETQYF
v_gene: TRBV5-4; j_gene: TRBJ1-4; CDR3aa: CASSLGDRINEKLFF
v_gene: TRBV18; j_gene: TRBJ2-1; CDR3aa: CASSPPTAGARDNEQFF
v_gene: TRBV5-5; j_gene: TRBJ2-7; CDR3aa: CASSRTDRAYEQYF
v_gene: TRBV6-5; j_gene: TRBJ1-2; CDR3aa: CASSYSVDRVYGYTF
v_gene: TRBV5-5; j_gene: TRBJ1-4; CDR3aa: CASSPGTGVGEKLFF
v_gene: TRBV30; j_gene: TRBJ2-5; CDR3aa: CAWSVGIQETQYF
v_gene: TRBV5-4; j_gene: TRBJ1-2; CDR3aa: CASSLTPEGGYTF
v_gene: TRBV6-5; j_gene: TRBJ1-2; CDR3aa: CASSYYGTKNYGYTF
v_gene: TRBV11-2; j_gene: TRBJ2-1; CDR3aa: CASSRDRDNEQFF
v_gene: TRBV5-3; j_gene: TRBJ1-1; CDR3aa: CARSLAGHRIEAFF
v_gene: TRBV6-6; j_gene: TRBJ1-1; CDR3aa: CASKDLTEAFF
v_gene: TRBV6-5; j_gene: TRBJ1-2; CDR3aa: CASSTEDRGRHGYTF
v_gene: TRBV5-6; j_gene: TRBJ1-2; CDR3aa: CASSLIGSYGYTF
v_gene: TRBV9; j_gene: TRBJ2-3; CDR3aa: CASSPRGLETDTQYF
v_gene: TRBV10-2; j_gene: TRBJ2-6; CDR3aa: CASRGLGGSGANVLTF
v_gene: TRBV5-4; j_gene: TRBJ2-5; CDR3aa: CASSLTGEETQYF
v_gene: TRBV29-1; j_gene: TRBJ1-1; CDR3aa: CSINRGSRTEAFF
v_gene: TRBV19; j_gene: TRBJ1-5; CDR3aa: CASNGGPQNQPQHF
v_gene: TRBV7-2; j_gene: TRBJ1-1; CDR3aa: CASSGRQQAQNRVGTEAFF
v_gene: TRBV7-9; j_gene: TRBJ1-1; CDR3aa: CASARTGRDPEAFF